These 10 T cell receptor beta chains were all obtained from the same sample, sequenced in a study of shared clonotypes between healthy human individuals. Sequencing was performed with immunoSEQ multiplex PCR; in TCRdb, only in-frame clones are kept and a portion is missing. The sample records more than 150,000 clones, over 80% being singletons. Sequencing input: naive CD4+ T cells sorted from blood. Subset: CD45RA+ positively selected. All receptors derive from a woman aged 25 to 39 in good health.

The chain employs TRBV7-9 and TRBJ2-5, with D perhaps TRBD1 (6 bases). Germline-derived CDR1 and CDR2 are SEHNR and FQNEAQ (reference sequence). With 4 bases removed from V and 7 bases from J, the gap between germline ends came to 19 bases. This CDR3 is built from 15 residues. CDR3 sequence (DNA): TGTGCCAGCAGCTCGTTAACTAGTCAGACAGGGACCCAGTACTTC. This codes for CASSSLTSQTGTQYF.

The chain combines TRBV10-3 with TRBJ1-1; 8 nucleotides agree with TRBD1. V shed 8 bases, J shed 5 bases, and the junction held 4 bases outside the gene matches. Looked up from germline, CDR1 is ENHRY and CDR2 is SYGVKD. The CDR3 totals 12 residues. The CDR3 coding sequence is TGTGCCATCCGACAGGGGATGACTGAAGCTTTCTTT. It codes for CAIRQGMTEAFF.

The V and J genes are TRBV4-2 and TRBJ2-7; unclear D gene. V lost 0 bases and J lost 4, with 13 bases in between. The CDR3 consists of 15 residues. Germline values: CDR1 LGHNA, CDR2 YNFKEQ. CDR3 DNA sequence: TGTGCCAGCAGCCAAGACAAGGCTTGGCCTTACGAGCAGTACTTC. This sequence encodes CASSQDKAWPYEQYF.

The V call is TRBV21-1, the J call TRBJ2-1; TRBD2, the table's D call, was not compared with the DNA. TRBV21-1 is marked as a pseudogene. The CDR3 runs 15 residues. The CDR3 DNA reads TGTGCCAGCAGCAAAGCGCTTTTCGGGGATCATGAGCAGTTCTTC. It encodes CASSKALFGDHEQFF.

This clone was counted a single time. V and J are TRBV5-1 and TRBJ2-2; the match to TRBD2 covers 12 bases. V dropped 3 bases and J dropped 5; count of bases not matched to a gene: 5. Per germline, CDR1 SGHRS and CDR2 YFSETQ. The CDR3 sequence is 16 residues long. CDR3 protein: CASSWLAGGPTGELFF. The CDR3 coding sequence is TGCGCCAGCAGCTGGCTAGCGGGAGGGCCAACCGGGGAGCTGTTTTTT.

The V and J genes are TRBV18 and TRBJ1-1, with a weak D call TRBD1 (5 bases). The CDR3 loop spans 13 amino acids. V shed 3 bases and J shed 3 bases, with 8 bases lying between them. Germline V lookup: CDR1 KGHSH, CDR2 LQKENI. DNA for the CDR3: TGTGCCAGCTCACCGAGGGGTGACACTGAAGCTTTCTTT. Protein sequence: CASSPRGDTEAFF.

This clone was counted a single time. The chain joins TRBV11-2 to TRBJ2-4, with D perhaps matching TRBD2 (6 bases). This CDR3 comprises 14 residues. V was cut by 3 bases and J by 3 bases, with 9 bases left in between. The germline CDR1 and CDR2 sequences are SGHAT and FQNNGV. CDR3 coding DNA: TGTGCCAGCAGCTTCGGGAGCGGCAAAAACATTCAGTACTTC. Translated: CASSFGSGKNIQYF.

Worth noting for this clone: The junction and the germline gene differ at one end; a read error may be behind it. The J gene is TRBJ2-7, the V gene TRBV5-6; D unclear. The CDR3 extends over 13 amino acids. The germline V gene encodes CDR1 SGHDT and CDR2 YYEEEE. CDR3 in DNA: TGTGCCAGCAGCTTGGGATACAGTTTTCATCCCCTCTTC. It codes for CASSLGYSFHPLF.

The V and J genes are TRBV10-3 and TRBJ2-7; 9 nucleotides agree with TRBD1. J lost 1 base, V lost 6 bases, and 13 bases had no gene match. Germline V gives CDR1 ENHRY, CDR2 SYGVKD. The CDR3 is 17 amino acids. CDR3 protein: CAIRGDSSGTGSYEQYF. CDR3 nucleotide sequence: TGTGCCATCAGGGGGGACTCATCTGGGACAGGGTCCTACGAGCAGTACTTC.

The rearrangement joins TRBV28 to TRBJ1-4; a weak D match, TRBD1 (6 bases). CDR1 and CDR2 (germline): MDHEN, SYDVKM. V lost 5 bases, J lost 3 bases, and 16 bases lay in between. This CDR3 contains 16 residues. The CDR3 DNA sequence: TGTGCCAGCAGTCTTCCACCGGGGGCGGCTAATGAAAAACTGTTTTTT. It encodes CASSLPPGAANEKLFF.